The T cell receptor beta chain under discussion was sequenced for a study of OX40 agonist ivuxolimab in advanced cancers. About the full investigation: Ivuxolimab was a fully human IgG2 agonistic monoclonal antibody targeting the costimulatory receptor OX40 (CD134). Prior anti-PD-1, anti-PD-L1 or anti-CTLA-4 therapy was permitted, and checkpoint inhibitors had been received by around 39% of dose-escalation patients. In the dose-escalation cohort, 70% to 90% of patients were male, and the mean age was roughly 60 years with a range of roughly 20 to 79. Peripheral TCRbeta sequencing was intended to test whether TCR sequence diversity was altered and clonal T-cell expansion was caused by ivuxolimab. Intravenous ivuxolimab was administered to patients every 2 weeks at six dose levels: 0.01, 0.1, 0.3, 1.5, 3 and 10 mg/kg. Three dose-escalation patients achieved partial responses, one with hepatocellular carcinoma and two with cutaneous melanoma. The paper covers the monotherapy dose-escalation part of the phase I ivuxolimab trial, which included N of about 50 patients. Of the roughly 51 patients in dose escalation, about 20 had hepatocellular carcinoma, approximately 15 had melanoma, 9 had renal cell carcinoma and 9 had head and neck cancer.

For sequencing of the TCRbeta CDR3 region, genomic DNA was extracted from the sorted cells. The immunoSEQ Assay was used for sequencing of TCRbeta CDR3 regions. TCRdb provides this immuneACCESS table in a form limited to in-frame rearrangements. Some clones are lacking; in checked studies, under half of them reflect an unresolved V gene, and why the rest are absent is not known. The sample contains some 17,000 clones, roughly 87% of them found a single time. The biggest ten clones account for 25% of the sample. The trial excluded patients who had a history of autoimmune disease or were on systemic immunosuppression. Peripheral blood for TCR sequencing was drawn from every dose cohort at baseline, at cycle 4 day 1 and at cycle 7 day 1. Samples were obtained from an open-label, multicenter, first-in-human phase I dose-escalation trial of ivuxolimab. Adults with locally advanced or metastatic head and neck squamous cell, hepatocellular, melanoma or renal cell carcinoma were enrolled in the trial. Before TCR sequencing, CD4+ T cells and CD8+ T cells from peripheral blood were sorted into separate populations.

Broad study findings and their caveats: After ivuxolimab, more expanded clones were found on average in CD8+ T cells than in CD4+ T cells. Partial responders in the 0.1-3.0 mg/kg groups had among the lowest normalized peripheral clonal expansion, especially among CD8+ T cells. Low levels of normalized T-cell clonal expansion were also seen in some patients who did not respond. At doses from 0.1 to 3.0 mg/kg, clonal expansion was seen in both CD4+ and CD8+ blood T cells between baseline and week 6. Antigen specificity was not determined for the clonally expanded peripheral T cells.

Counted from cysteine to phenylalanine, this CDR3 has 14 amino acids. Only CDR3 DNA remains: 42 bases, in frame from the first base. This clone has more than one count but fewer than ten. Its antigen remains unidentified. The record has no base qualities; no much larger clone is one base away. The receptor was derived from an adult with an advanced solid tumor such as melanoma, head and neck, liver or kidney cancer. Recombination connected TRBV21-1 to TRBJ2-3; the table's TRBD1 call for D was not verified on the DNA. TRBV21-1 constitutes a pseudogene. The specimen comprised CD4+ or CD8+ T cells sorted from blood, sampled in a trial of the OX40 agonist ivuxolimab. The nucleotide sequence is TGTGCCAGCGGACAGGGAAAGAACACAGATACGCAGTATTTT. This codes for CASGQGKNTDTQYF.